The 8 T cell receptor beta chains presented below share a single source sample, sequenced in a study of T-cell reconstitution after alpha-beta-depleted transplantation in children. It was with unique molecular identifiers that the TCRbeta library was prepared. MiXCR, run by TCRdb on the PCR reads, gives a single entry per CDR3 protein. Of some 390,000 distinct CDR3 sequences listed, just over 20% were seen once; the top ten hold 3.8%. Specimen: PBMCs from the stem cell graft donor, collected from the stem cell graft. Every receptor here comes from a human donor who donated a stem cell graft to a child with acute myeloid leukemia.

The chain joins TRBV13 to TRBJ1-1; D is unclear. Germline CDR1 is PRHDT and CDR2 is FYEKMQ (reference sequence). The CDR3 length is 11 residues. Trimming shortened V by 5 bases and J by 10 bases, and 11 bases separated the two germline ends. CDR3 residues: CASSPGRGAFF. CDR3 bases: TGTGCCAGCAGCCCGGGCAGAGGAGCTTTCTTT. Full variable domain (outside the CDR3, taken from reference TRBV13 and TRBJ1-1): AAGVIQSPRHLIKEKRETATLKCYPIPRHDTVYWYQQGPGQDPQFLISFYEKMQSDKGSIPDRFSAQQFSDYHSELNMSSLELGDSALYFCASSPGRGAFFGQGTRLTVV.

This clonotype came up many times. V gene TRBV29-1 combines with J gene TRBJ2-1, with TRBD2 matching over 7 bases. In germline, CDR1 is SQVTM, CDR2 ANQGSEA. V trimming: 7 bases; J trimming: 4 bases; junction bases outside the gene matches: 4. This CDR3 region has 12 residues. The CDR3 DNA is TGCAGCGATCAGCGGGGATACAATGAGCAGTTCTTC. Amino acid sequence: CSDQRGYNEQFF.

The rearrangement links TRBV7-2 to TRBJ2-7; TRBD2 aligns across 10 bases. Unmatched junction bases numbered 14, after V lost 6 bases and J lost 6 bases. Germline V gives CDR1 SGHTA, CDR2 FQGNSA. CDR3 length: 16 amino acids. The CDR3 nucleotides are TGTGCCAGCAGTTCCTACCCCCAGCGGGAGGGTGGCGAGCAGTACTTC. Its protein is CASSSYPQREGGEQYF.

This clonotype was recorded at least ten times. The gene calls are TRBV29-1 and TRBJ2-2, with D possibly TRBD1 on 6 matching bases. This CDR3 spans 14 amino acids. Trimming took off 7 bases at V and 2 bases at J, with 14 bases between the two ends. Looked up from germline, CDR1 is SQVTM and CDR2 is ANQGSEA. The CDR3 region is CSAETGDNTGELFF. The DNA for the CDR3 is TGCAGCGCCGAGACAGGTGACAACACCGGGGAGCTGTTTTTT.

This clonotype was counted only a few times. This chain uses TRBV9 with TRBJ2-3, with TRBD2 matching 10 bases. The V gene's germline CDR1 is SGDLS and CDR2 YYNGEE. CDR3 length: 15 amino acids. With 5 bases clipped from V and 8 bases from J, the junction kept 11 bases outside the gene matches. CDR3 nucleotide sequence: TGTGCCAGCAGTCGAGCGGGAGGGTCAGAGATTACGCAGTATTTT. Amino acid sequence: CASSRAGGSEITQYF.

A few counts support this clonotype. The J gene is TRBJ1-3, the V gene TRBV7-2; D perhaps matches TRBD1 (5 bases). This CDR3 has 13 residues. V shed 5 bases and J shed 4 bases, with 9 bases lying between them. Germline V gene sequence: CDR1 SGHTA, CDR2 FQGNSA. The CDR3 loop is CASSVGVGNTIYF. DNA of the CDR3: TGTGCCAGCAGCGTGGGGGTGGGAAACACCATATATTTT.

The V call is TRBV27, the J call TRBJ1-1; TRBD1 aligns across 8 bases. Unmatched junction bases numbered 6, after V lost 5 bases and J lost 1 base. This CDR3 has 15 residues. CDR1 MNHEY and CDR2 SMNVEV come from the germline V gene (reference sequence). CDR3 loop: CASSSRTGRNTEAFF. The CDR3 DNA sequence: TGTGCCAGCAGTAGTCGGACAGGGAGGAACACTGAAGCTTTCTTT.

At least ten counts were recorded for this clonotype. The chain links TRBV27 to TRBJ2-7; D remains unclear. Germline CDR1 MNHEY, CDR2 SMNVEV (reference sequence). Trimming took 2 bases from V and 6 from J, leaving 11 bases between them. The CDR3 has 13 amino acids. The DNA of the CDR3 is TGTGCCAGCAGTTTAGCCGTCCGGAGCGAGCAGTACTTC. Its protein product is CASSLAVRSEQYF.